The source of this TCR beta chain is a study of T-cell memory formation after mild COVID-19. Study as a whole: Each donor largely had its own TCR clusters. Study-level results: The study found contracting CD4+ clones mainly in CM and EM and contracting CD8+ clones in EMRA. Clones contracting over day 15 to 85 were CD4/CD8 balanced, with later expanders leaning CD4+.

TCRdb fed the 5' RACE reads into MiXCR, producing one record per CDR3 protein. The sample yields 250,000 to 350,000 distinct CDR3 sequences, 15% to 20% seen once. This CDR3 spans 16 amino acids. Germline CDR1 and CDR2: SGHRS and YFSETQ. V trimming: 0 bases; J trimming: 8 bases; junction bases outside the gene matches: 11. This clonotype was counted only a few times. Its specificity is unknown. The sequenced sample was PBMCs or a T cell subset sorted from them (not recorded which). This clonotype was obtained from a young man who had mild COVID-19 (a few samples of this study predate the infection). Cell type and time point are not known. The V and J genes are TRBV5-1 and TRBJ2-3, with TRBD2 matching 8 bases. CDR3 residues: CASSLDLGLAGRTQYF. The CDR3 region has the DNA TGCGCCAGCAGCTTGGATCTAGGTCTAGCGGGTCGTACGCAGTATTTT.